This T cell receptor (beta chain) is from a study of OX40 agonist ivuxolimab in advanced cancers. Study context: Those treated in dose escalation had hepatocellular carcinoma, melanoma, renal cell cancer or head and neck cancer.

Only in-frame clones appear in the TCRdb table, and some are missing; sequencing was by immunoSEQ multiplex PCR. The table records 55,000 to 85,000 clones, over 75% of them present only once. Blood got drawn at baseline, again on cycle 4 day 1, and then on cycle 7 day 1. Losses at the gene ends were 0 bases for V and 1 base for J; bases not matched to a gene: 0. Per germline, CDR1 KGHSH and CDR2 LQKENI. The length of the CDR3 is 15 residues. The chain is built from TRBV18 and TRBJ2-3; 8 bases map to TRBD1. The material was CD4+ or CD8+ T cells sorted from blood, obtained in a trial of the OX40 agonist ivuxolimab. This TCR was recovered from an adult with an advanced solid tumor such as melanoma, head and neck, liver or kidney cancer. Written as DNA, the CDR3 is TGTGCCAGCTCACCACCGACAGGGGGCACAGATACGCAGTATTTT. The encoded protein is CASSPPTGGTDTQYF.